These 18 T cell receptor beta chains share one sample of origin, sequenced in a study of blood T cell repertoires in COVID-19. Here immunoSEQ multiplex PCR was the method, and the copy in TCRdb shows in-frame clones only, minus some. The table includes around 340,000 clones, more than 70% detected once. Material for sequencing was peripheral blood. The source of these receptors is a woman aged 60-70 years with COVID-19, enrolled during active disease.

This chain connects TRBV3-1 (or the pseudogene TRBV3-2) to TRBJ1-2; D not certain. The CDR3 extends over 11 amino acids. The germline CDR1 and CDR2 sequences are LGHDT and YNNKEL (reference sequence). The V end lost 3 bases, the J end lost 4 bases, and 3 bases lay between the germline ends. The CDR3 sequence is CASSHFYGYTF. CDR3 DNA sequence: TGTGCCAGCAGCCACTTCTATGGCTACACCTTC.

This clone turned up a few times. V gene TRBV9 combines with J gene TRBJ1-2; TRBD1 aligns across 8 bases. From germline, CDR1 is SGDLS and CDR2 YYNGEE. CDR3 length equals 15 residues. J was trimmed by 3 bases and V by 0 bases; bases with no gene match: 4. CDR3 residues: CASSVDSTGDYGYTF. The CDR3 DNA sequence: TGTGCCAGCAGCGTAGATTCGACAGGGGACTATGGCTACACCTTC.

This clone came up once. The V call is TRBV7-9, the J call TRBJ1-1; a weak D match, TRBD1 (5 bases). CDR1 is SEHNR and CDR2 is FQNEAQ in the germline V gene (reference sequence). The CDR3 is 15 amino acids. V dropped 3 bases and J dropped 5 bases, with 16 bases sitting between them. The CDR3, as DNA: TGTGCCAGCAGCTTCCGTGGGGCGCCCGGGACTGAAGCTTTCTTT. As protein: CASSFRGAPGTEAFF. The variable domain in full, with the rest retrieved from reference TRBV7-9 and TRBJ1-1, is DTGVSQNPRHKITKRGQNVTFRCDPISEHNRLYWYRQTLGQGPEFLTYFQNEAQLEKSRLLSDRFSAERPKGSFSTLEIQRTEQGDSAMYLCASSFRGAPGTEAFFGQGTRLTVV.

This rearrangement joins TRBV5-4 to TRBJ2-4; no reliable D call. In germline, CDR1 is SGHNT, CDR2 YYREEE (reference sequence). With 0 bases removed from V and 3 bases from J, the gap between germline ends came to 4 bases. CDR3 length: 13 amino acids. CDR3 sequence: CASSLAGKNIQYF. In nucleotides, the CDR3 is TGTGCCAGCAGCTTGGCCGGCAAAAACATTCAGTACTTC. Combining the CDR3 with reference TRBV5-4 and TRBJ2-4 gives the whole variable domain ETGVTQSPTHLIKTRGQQVTLRCSSQSGHNTVSWYQQALGQGPQFIFQYYREEENGRGNFPPRFSGLQFPNYSSELNVNALELDDSALYLCASSLAGKNIQYFGAGTRLSVL.

The rearrangement joins TRBV6-7 to TRBJ1-6, with a possible D match to TRBD1 (6 bases). TRBV6-7 counts as an open reading frame of uncertain function. Trimming took 0 bases from V and 2 from J, leaving 14 bases between them. The CDR3 spans 18 residues. The CDR3 bases are TGTGCCAGCAGTTACTCGCCAGGGGATAGTCCCTATAATTCACCCCTCCACTTT. Encoded protein: CASSYSPGDSPYNSPLHF.

The chain carries TRBV10-3 and TRBJ1-5, with D unclear. V was trimmed by 3 bases and J by 0 bases, leaving 12 bases between them. The CDR3 is made up of 16 amino acids. CDR1 is ENHRY and CDR2 is SYGVKD in the germline V gene. The CDR3 protein is CAISDQQISSNQPQHF. Here the CDR3 DNA reads TGTGCCATCAGTGACCAACAGATATCTAGCAATCAGCCCCAGCATTTT.

The chain joins TRBV29-1 to TRBJ2-1; TRBD2 agrees at 12 bases. The V and J ends lost 2 bases and 4 bases, in that order; junction bases with no gene match: 6. Germline assignment: CDR1 SQVTM and CDR2 ANQGSEA. The length of the CDR3 is 16 residues. CDR3 in amino acids: CSVETRTSGVYNEQFF. CDR3 DNA: TGCAGCGTTGAAACCCGGACTAGCGGGGTTTACAATGAGCAGTTCTTC.

The rearrangement joins TRBV30 to TRBJ1-6; perhaps TRBD1 as D (5 bases). The V end lost 0 bases, the J end lost 4 bases, and 10 bases lay between the germline ends. The CDR3 is 15 amino acids. Germline values: CDR1 GTSNPN, CDR2 SVGIG (reference sequence). In DNA form, the CDR3 reads TGTGCCTGGAGTGTGAAAGGGACTTATAATTCACCCCTCCACTTT. Its translation is CAWSVKGTYNSPLHF.

The chain has TRBV6-5 and TRBJ1-6; a possible D gene is TRBD1 (6 bases). Germline-derived CDR1 and CDR2 are MNHEY and SVGAGI. This CDR3 region has 14 residues. V lost 10 bases and J 10 bases, leaving 20 bases between the germline ends. The CDR3 loop is CAIQRGHSESPLHF. The CDR3 DNA sequence: TGTGCCATCCAAAGGGGACACTCCGAATCACCCCTCCACTTT.

The chain carries TRBV7-2 and TRBJ2-5; tentatively, D is TRBD1 (5 bases). The CDR3 has 13 amino acids. V lost 5 bases, J lost 3 bases, and 10 bases lay in between. Per the germline V gene, CDR1 is SGHTA and CDR2 is FQGNSA. The CDR3 sequence: CASSPGHKETQYF. The CDR3 DNA reads as TGTGCCAGCAGCCCCGGACACAAAGAGACCCAGTACTTC.

The rearrangement uses TRBV3-1 (or the pseudogene TRBV3-2) and TRBJ1-2, with D possibly being TRBD1 (5 bases). Trimming took off 1 base at V and 5 bases at J, with 20 bases between the two ends. CDR1 is LGHDT and CDR2 is YNNKEL in the germline V gene (reference sequence). This CDR3 has 17 amino acids. CDR3 region: CASSQVEPRVKGYGYTF. The CDR3 bases are TGTGCCAGCAGCCAAGTAGAGCCCCGGGTGAAGGGGTATGGCTACACCTTC.

CDR3 sequence: CASQIARGYNEQFF. CDR3 coding DNA: TGCGCCAGCCAAATCGCACGGGGATACAATGAGCAGTTCTTC. The chain joins TRBV4-1 to TRBJ2-1, with D perhaps TRBD2 (5 bases). The CDR3 has 14 residues. V lost 8 bases and J lost 4, with 15 bases in between. Germline CDR1 is MGHRA and CDR2 is YSYEKL.

This rearrangement joins TRBV7-8 to TRBJ1-5, with D unresolved. Germline V gene data show CDR1 as SGHVS and CDR2 as FQNEAQ. Trimming stripped 4 bases from V and 2 bases from J, with 6 bases between. This CDR3 is built from 13 residues. The CDR3 sequence is CASSWGGNQPQHF. For the CDR3, the DNA is TGTGCCAGCAGCTGGGGAGGCAATCAGCCCCAGCATTTT.

The V and J genes are TRBV23-1 and TRBJ2-7, with TRBD2 identical over 11 bases. TRBV23-1 is treated as an ORF (open reading frame) with a function not yet certain. This CDR3 is built from 15 residues. Trimming at V came to 2 bases and at J to 7 bases, leaving 7 bases not matched to a gene. The CDR3 here is CASSQIAGGRDEQYF. In nucleotides, the CDR3 is TGCGCCAGCAGTCAAATAGCGGGGGGGCGGGATGAGCAGTACTTC.

Many counts were recorded for this clone. This chain connects TRBV11-2 to TRBJ1-3; TRBD1 matches at 7 bases. J lost 1 base, V lost 5 bases, and 11 bases had no gene match. This CDR3 comprises 17 residues. CDR1 and CDR2 from the germline V gene are SGHAT and FQNNGV. CDR3 nucleotide sequence: TGTGCCAGCAGCGGACGCCGGGACAGAATGTCTGGAAACACCATATATTTT. It is translated as CASSGRRDRMSGNTIYF.

This chain connects TRBV7-8 to TRBJ1-1, with D perhaps TRBD1 (5 bases). There are 14 residues in the CDR3. V lost 3 bases and J lost 1, with 9 bases in between. CDR1 is SGHVS and CDR2 is FQNEAQ in the germline V gene. The CDR3 nucleotides are TGTGCCAGCAGCTTTGGGGCAGGGAACACTGAAGCTTTCTTT. Encoded protein: CASSFGAGNTEAFF.

The rearrangement uses TRBV5-1 and TRBJ1-1; perhaps TRBD1 as D (5 bases). The CDR3 consists of 15 residues. Germline V lookup: CDR1 SGHRS, CDR2 YFSETQ. Trimming removed 0 bases at V and 4 bases at J, with 13 bases between. The chain's CDR3 is CASSLVEGRATEAFF. The DNA of the CDR3 is TGCGCCAGCAGCTTGGTGGAGGGGAGGGCCACTGAAGCTTTCTTT.

This sequence joins TRBV7-9 and TRBJ2-2; possibly TRBD1 for D (6 bases). Trimming shortened V by 3 bases and J by 5 bases, and 10 bases separated the two germline ends. This CDR3 has 14 residues. Germline loops: CDR1 SEHNR, CDR2 FQNEAQ (reference sequence). The CDR3 coding sequence is TGTGCCAGCAGCTTTAAAGGGGGAACCGGGGAGCTGTTTTTT. The encoded protein is CASSFKGGTGELFF.